The next 7 T cell receptor beta chains were all read from a single sample in a study of blood T cell repertoires in COVID-19. Using immunoSEQ multiplex PCR, the repertoire was profiled, and TCRdb retains in-frame clones only, with some absent. The sample carries approximately 86,000 clones, approximately 90% recorded once. The sample comprised peripheral blood. These TCRs come from a man in his fifties with acute or convalescent COVID-19.

The chain links TRBV5-5 to TRBJ2-7; D possibly corresponds to TRBD1 (5 bases). The CDR3 is 15 amino acids. The germline V gene has CDR1 SGHKS and CDR2 YYEKEE (reference sequence). The V end lost 4 bases, the J end lost 1 base, and 15 bases lay between the germline ends. This CDR3 reads CASSLTGLGSYEQYV. The CDR3 coding sequence is TGTGCCAGCAGCCTTACAGGCCTTGGGTCCTACGAGCAGTACGTC.

V gene TRBV7-2 combines with J gene TRBJ2-3; TRBD2 aligns across 12 bases. The trim removed 4 bases at V and 0 bases at J, leaving 2 bases unmatched. The CDR3 extends over 16 amino acids. From germline, CDR1 is SGHTA and CDR2 FQGNSA. DNA for the CDR3: TGTGCCAGCAGCTCTGGACTAGCGGGGAGCACAGATACGCAGTATTTT. This encodes CASSSGLAGSTDTQYF.

As DNA, the CDR3 is TGTGCCAGCGTCTCGACAGGGGAAGGTGAAAAACTGTTTTTT. This sequence encodes CASVSTGEGEKLFF. V gene TRBV28 combines with J gene TRBJ1-4; 8 bases align to TRBD1. The CDR3 is 14 residues long. Germline-derived CDR1 and CDR2 are MDHEN and SYDVKM. Losses at the gene ends were 8 bases for V and 7 bases for J; bases not matched to a gene: 9.

This chain connects TRBV6-1 to TRBJ1-3; the D gene is possibly TRBD1 (5 bases). Trimming shortened V by 2 bases and J by 8 bases, and 10 bases separated the two germline ends. Germline-derived CDR1 and CDR2 are MNHNS and SASEGT. The CDR3 consists of 13 residues. CDR3 coding DNA: TGTGCCAGCAGTGAACAGGGTACGGACACCATATATTTT. Translated: CASSEQGTDTIYF.

The rearrangement joins TRBV9 to TRBJ1-6; no definite D call. V lost 2 bases, J lost 14 bases, and 11 bases lay in between. The germline V gene encodes CDR1 SGDLS and CDR2 YYNGEE. CDR3 size: 12 residues. CDR3 nucleotide sequence: TGTGCCAGCAGCGTGTCACAGTCCTCCCTCCACTTT. This codes for CASSVSQSSLHF.

The chain recombines TRBV12-3 or TRBV12-4 with TRBJ2-3, with a tentative D call TRBD2 (7 bases). The CDR3 length is 12 residues. V lost 8 bases and J 4 bases, leaving 10 bases between the germline ends. The CDR3 region has the DNA TGTGCCAGCGGGGGGGCCGCAGATACGCAGTATTTT. This codes for CASGGAADTQYF.

This clone was counted once. The V gene is TRBV5-6, the J gene TRBJ2-6; D may be TRBD1 (5 bases). V lost 7 bases to trimming and J lost 3 bases, with 14 bases between them. CDR3 length equals 15 residues. Germline V CDR1 and CDR2: SGHDT, YYEEEE. The CDR3 region has the DNA TGTGCCAGCCGGCTCAGGGTAGTTGGGGCCAACGTCCTGACTTTC. It specifies CASRLRVVGANVLTF.